The clone carrying this TCR beta chain was detected a few times. The source of the sample is a study of blood T cells in healthy people across ages. A J-beta primer mix and a sample-barcoded 5' primer were used in a second PCR of about 7 to 12 cycles. TCRdb reprocessed the 5' RACE reads via MiXCR and lists one record per CDR3 protein. The sample carries 750,000 to 1,000,000 distinct CDR3 sequences, almost 30% recorded once. Germline CDR1 is KGHDR and CDR2 is SFDVKD. The CDR3 extends over 15 amino acids. With 0 bases removed from V and 5 bases from J, the gap between germline ends came to 9 bases. The sample was also linked to a second study, of T cells of mothers and their children. According to that study: Whatever RNA was extracted went entirely into cDNA synthesis, at roughly 1.5 ug per 15 ul.

This TCR derives from a woman aged 40 to 50 in good health. The gene calls are TRBV24-1 and TRBJ2-2, with D hard to call. The sequenced sample consisted of blood. CDR3 DNA sequence: TGTGCCACCAGTGATTTGAGGAAACAGACCGGGGAGCTGTTTTTT. Amino acid sequence: CATSDLRKQTGELFF.